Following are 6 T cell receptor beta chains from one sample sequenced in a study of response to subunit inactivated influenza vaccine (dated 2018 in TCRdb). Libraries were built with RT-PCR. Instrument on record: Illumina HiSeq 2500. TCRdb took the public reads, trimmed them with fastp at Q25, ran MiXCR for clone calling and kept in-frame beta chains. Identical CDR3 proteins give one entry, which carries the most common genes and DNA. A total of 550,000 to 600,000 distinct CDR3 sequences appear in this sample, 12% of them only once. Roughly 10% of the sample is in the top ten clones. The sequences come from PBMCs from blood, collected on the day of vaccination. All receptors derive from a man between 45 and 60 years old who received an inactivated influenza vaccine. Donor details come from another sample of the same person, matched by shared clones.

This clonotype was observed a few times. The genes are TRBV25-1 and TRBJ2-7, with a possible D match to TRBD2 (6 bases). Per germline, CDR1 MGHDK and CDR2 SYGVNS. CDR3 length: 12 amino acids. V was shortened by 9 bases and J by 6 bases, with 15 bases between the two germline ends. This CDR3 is CASTEGVGEQYF. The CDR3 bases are TGTGCCAGTACGGAGGGAGTTGGCGAGCAGTACTTC.

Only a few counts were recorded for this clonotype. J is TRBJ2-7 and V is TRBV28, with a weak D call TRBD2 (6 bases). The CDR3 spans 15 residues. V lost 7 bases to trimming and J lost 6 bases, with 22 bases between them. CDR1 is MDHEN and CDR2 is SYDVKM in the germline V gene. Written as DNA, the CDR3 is TGTGCCAGCACTAAGGCGGGACCGCTCATTTTCGAGCAGTACTTC. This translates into CASTKAGPLIFEQYF.

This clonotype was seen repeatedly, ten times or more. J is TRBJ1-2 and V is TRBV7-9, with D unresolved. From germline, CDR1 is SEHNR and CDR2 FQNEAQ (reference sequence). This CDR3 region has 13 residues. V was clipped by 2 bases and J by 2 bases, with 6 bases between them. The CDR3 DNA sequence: TGTGCCAGCAGCTTATCAGAAAACTATGGCTACACCTTC. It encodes CASSLSENYGYTF.

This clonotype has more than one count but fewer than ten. The CDR3 DNA sequence: TGCAGTGCTTGGGGTCTAGGGGAGACCCAGTACTTC. It encodes CSAWGLGETQYF. The chain employs TRBV20-1 and TRBJ2-5; D remains unclear. The germline V gene encodes CDR1 DFQATT and CDR2 SNEGSKA (reference sequence). This CDR3 is built from 12 residues. Trimming cost V 5 bases and J 5 bases, with 12 bases left between them.

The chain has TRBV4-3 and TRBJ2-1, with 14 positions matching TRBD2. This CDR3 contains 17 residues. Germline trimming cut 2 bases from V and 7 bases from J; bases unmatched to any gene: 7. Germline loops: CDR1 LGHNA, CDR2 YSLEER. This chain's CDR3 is CASSQPTSGRAINEQFF. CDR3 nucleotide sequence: TGCGCCAGCAGCCAACCGACTAGCGGGAGGGCCATAAATGAGCAGTTCTTC.

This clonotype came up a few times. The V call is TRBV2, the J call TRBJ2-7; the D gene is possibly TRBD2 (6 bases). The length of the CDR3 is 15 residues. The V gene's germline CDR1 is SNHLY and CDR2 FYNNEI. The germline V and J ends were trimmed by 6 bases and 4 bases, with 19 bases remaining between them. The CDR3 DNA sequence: TGTGCCAGCAGCCCGGGTGGGGGGTCCAGATACGAGCAGTACTTC. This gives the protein CASSPGGGSRYEQYF.